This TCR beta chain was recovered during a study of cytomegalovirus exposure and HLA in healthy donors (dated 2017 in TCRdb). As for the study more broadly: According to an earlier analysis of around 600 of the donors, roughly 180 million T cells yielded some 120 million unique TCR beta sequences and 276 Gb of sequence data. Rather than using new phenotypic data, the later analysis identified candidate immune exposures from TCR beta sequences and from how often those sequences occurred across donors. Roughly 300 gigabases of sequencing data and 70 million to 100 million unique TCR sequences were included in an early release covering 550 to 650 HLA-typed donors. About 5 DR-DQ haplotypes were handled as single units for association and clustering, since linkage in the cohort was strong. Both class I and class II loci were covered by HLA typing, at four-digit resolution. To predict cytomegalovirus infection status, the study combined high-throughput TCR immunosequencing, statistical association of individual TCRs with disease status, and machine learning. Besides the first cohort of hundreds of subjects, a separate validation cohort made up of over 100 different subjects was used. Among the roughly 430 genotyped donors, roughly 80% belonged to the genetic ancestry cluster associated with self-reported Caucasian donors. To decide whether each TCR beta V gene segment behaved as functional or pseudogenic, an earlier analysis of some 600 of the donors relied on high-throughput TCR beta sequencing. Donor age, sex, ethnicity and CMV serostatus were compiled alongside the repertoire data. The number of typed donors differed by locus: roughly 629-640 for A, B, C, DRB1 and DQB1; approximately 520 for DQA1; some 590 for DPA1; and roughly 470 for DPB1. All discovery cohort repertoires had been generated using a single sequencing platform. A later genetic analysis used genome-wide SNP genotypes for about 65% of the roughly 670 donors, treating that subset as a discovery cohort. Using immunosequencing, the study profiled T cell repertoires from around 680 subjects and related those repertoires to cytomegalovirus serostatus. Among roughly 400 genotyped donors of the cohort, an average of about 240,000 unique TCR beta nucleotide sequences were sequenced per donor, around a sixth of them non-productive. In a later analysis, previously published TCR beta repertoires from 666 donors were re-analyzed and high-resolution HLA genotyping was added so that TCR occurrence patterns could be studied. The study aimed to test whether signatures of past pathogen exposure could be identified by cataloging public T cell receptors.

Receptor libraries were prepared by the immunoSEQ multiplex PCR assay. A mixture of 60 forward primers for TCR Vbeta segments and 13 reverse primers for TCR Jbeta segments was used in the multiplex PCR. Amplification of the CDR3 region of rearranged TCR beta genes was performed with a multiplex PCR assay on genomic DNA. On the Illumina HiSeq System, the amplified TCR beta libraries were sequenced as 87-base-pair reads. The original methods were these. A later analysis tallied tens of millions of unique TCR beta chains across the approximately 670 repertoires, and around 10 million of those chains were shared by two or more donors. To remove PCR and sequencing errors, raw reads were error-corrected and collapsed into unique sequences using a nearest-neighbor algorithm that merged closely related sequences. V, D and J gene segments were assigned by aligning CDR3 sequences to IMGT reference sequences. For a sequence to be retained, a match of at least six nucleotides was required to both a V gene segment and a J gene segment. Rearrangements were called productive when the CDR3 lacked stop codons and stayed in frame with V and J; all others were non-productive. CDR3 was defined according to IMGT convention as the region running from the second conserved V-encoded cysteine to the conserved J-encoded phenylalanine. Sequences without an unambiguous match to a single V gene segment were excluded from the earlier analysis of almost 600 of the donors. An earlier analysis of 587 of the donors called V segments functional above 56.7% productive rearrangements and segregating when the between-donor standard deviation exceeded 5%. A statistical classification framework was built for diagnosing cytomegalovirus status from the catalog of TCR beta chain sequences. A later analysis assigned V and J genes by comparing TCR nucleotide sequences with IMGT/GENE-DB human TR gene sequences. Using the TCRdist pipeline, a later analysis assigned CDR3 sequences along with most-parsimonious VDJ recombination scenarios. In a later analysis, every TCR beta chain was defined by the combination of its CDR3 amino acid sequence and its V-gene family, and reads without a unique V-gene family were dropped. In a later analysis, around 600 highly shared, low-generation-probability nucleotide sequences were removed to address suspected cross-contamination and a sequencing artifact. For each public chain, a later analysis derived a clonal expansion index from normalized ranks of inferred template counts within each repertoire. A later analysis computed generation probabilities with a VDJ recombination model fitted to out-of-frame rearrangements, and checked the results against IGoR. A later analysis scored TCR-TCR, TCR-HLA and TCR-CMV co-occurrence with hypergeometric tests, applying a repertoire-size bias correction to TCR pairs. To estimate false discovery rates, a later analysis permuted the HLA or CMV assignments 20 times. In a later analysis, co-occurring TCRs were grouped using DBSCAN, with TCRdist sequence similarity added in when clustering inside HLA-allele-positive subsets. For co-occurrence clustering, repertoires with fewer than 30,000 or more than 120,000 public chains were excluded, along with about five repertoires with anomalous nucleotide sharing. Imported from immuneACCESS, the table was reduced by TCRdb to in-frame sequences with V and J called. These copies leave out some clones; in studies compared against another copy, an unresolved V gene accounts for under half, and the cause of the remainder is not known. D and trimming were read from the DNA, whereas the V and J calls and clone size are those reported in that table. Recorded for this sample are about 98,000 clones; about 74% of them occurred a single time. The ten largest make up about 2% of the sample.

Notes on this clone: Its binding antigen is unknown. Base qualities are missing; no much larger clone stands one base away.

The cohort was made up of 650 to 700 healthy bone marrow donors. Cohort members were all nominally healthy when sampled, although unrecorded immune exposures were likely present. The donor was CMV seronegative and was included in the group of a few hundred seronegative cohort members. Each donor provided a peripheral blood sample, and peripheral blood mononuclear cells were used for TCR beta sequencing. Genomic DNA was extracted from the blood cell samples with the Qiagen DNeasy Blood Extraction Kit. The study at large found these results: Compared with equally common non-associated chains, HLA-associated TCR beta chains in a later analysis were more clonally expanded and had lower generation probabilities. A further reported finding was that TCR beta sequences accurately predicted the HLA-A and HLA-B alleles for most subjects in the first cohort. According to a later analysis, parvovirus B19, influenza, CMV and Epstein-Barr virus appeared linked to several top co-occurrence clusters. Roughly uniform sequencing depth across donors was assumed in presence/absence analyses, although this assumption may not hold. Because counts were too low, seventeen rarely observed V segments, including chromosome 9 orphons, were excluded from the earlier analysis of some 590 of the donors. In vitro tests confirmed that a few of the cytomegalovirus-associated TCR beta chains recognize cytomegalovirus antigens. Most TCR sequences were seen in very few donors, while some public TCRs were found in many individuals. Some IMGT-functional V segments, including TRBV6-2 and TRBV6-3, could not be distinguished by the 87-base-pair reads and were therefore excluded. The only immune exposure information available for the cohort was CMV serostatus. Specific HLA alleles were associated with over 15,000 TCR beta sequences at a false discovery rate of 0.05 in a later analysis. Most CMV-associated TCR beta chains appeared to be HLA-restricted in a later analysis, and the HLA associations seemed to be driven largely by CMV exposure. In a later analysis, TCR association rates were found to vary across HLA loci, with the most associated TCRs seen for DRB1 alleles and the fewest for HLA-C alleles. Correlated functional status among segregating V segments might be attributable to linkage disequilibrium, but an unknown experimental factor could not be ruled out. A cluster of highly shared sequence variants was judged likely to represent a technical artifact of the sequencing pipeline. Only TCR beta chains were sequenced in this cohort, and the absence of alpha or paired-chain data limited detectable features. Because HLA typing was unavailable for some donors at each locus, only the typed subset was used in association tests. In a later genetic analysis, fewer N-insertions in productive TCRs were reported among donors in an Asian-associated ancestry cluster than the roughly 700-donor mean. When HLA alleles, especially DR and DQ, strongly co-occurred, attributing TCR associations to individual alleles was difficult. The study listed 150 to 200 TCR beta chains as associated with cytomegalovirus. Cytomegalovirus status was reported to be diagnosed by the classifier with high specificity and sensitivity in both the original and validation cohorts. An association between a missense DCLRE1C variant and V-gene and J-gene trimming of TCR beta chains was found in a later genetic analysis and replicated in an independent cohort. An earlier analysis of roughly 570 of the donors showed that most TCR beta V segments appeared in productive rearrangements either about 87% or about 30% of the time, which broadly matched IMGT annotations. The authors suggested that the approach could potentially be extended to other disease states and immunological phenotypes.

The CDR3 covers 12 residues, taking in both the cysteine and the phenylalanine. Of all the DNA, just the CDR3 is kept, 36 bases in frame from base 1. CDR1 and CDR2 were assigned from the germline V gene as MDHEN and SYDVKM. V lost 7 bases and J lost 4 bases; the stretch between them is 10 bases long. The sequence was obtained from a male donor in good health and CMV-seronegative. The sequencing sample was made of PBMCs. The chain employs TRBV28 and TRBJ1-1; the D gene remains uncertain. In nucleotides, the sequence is TGTGCCAGCAAGGTGGGGAGCACTGAAGCTTTCTTT. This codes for CASKVGSTEAFF.